This record looks at one TCR beta chain sequence and its context. This clonotype was observed a handful of times. Its cognate antigen has yet to be identified. Per-base qualities were not stored, and no clone one base away is much larger. Receptors were amplified or captured by RACE. The sample was run on a NextSeq 500. During library preparation, unique molecular identifiers were attached to individual cDNA molecules so that TCRs could be counted quantitatively and reproducibly. For every blood RNA sample, sequencing covered both the TCR alpha and TCR beta chains. Processing in the source paper ran as follows. The median number of TCRs per sample was 90,000 to 100,000, ranging from about 20,000 to 750,000. V, J and CDR3 annotation of the TCR reads was carried out using the Decombinator software suite. For PS versus PT1 abundance plots, all samples were subsampled to the same number of TCRs (28,000). Expanded TCRs were defined as absent before sensitization and observed at least eight times at the 2-week time point. TCRdb's own reprocessing of the public reads used fastp at Q25 and MiXCR and kept productive beta chains. Duplicate CDR3 protein sequences are folded into a single record with the most common DNA and genes. Here the V and J calls rest on TCRdb's processing, not on the authors' analysis. This sample has roughly 70,000 distinct CDR3 sequences in its table, and around a third of those were observed once. The ten largest clones take up around 8.9% of the sample.

Taken from the germline V gene, the CDR1 and CDR2 loops are KGHDR and SFDVKD. From its cysteine to its phenylalanine, the CDR3 spans 15 amino acids. Only the CDR3 portion is preserved as DNA: 45 bases, with reading frame beginning at the first base. Unmatched junction bases come to 6, with V trimmed by 5 bases and J by 2 bases. This sample is drawn from a study of human T cells and chemical hapten exposure (dated by TCRdb to about 2021). At the level of the whole study: For sensitization, 2% DPC in acetone was applied to an approximately 2 cm by approximately 2 cm area of upper inner arm skin. Weekly therapeutic DPC doses were additionally applied to the scalp of patients throughout the approximately 24-week study period. Patch testing on the upper back used Finn chambers containing 0.01% DPC, with scoring done after 6 days according to International Contact Dermatitis Research Group standards. The mostly female patient cohort included alopecia areata with under or over 50% scalp involvement, alopecia totalis and alopecia universalis. Libraries were combined into a pool for sequencing, and differences in TCR yield between samples came mainly from small differences in library volumes within the pool. This study followed changes in the peripheral blood TCR repertoire in vivo during primary and secondary sensitization of alopecia patients to the hapten diphenylcyclopropenone (DPC). Blood samples were taken from patients before sensitization (week 0) and at 2, 6 and about 24 weeks after DPC sensitization. For TCR sequencing, blood came from over 25 alopecia patients at anywhere from one to four time points (pre-sensitization, 2, 6 and 24 weeks). Broad study findings and their caveats: Significantly more large CDR3 similarity clusters were formed by expanded TCRs than by pre-sensitization or healthy control sets, consistent with antigen-driven responses. A positive correlation was found between the number of PT1 expanded TCRs and patch test score, with significance reached at thresholds 8, 16 and 32 but not 4. Repeated subsampling changed both the strength of the expansion versus patch-test correlation and the threshold at which that correlation became significant. No change with DPC sensitization was found in the number of TCRs above 1 in 1000 frequency, and no evidence of global repertoire structure alterations was found. Because every patient had alopecia, a presumed autoimmune disease, the patients' immune response might differ from that of healthy individuals.

The intended sense of this specimen's time point label: patch test 1, 2 weeks after DPC sensitization. In the paper's terms, the treatment or condition label means: therapeutic diphenylcyclopropenone sensitization with weekly scalp DPC. At every patch-test visit, the blood draw took place before the patch test was put on. To be eligible, patients had to be aged 18 to 70, diagnosed with alopecia and judged suitable for DPC therapy, while pregnant patients were excluded. Total RNA was extracted from unfractionated whole blood collected in Tempus Blood RNA tubes. Sequenced material: whole blood, taken in connection with sensitization to the hapten diphenylcyclopropenone (DPC). The sequence links TRBV24-1 to TRBJ2-3; TRBD1 aligns with 7 central bases. This clonotype was obtained from a middle-aged man with alopecia areata. Some clones in this sample may be carry-over from other donors' samples. The CDR3: CATSGGGATTDTQYF. The DNA sequence is as follows: TGTGCCACCAGTGGAGGGGGCGCGACCACAGATACGCAGTATTTT.